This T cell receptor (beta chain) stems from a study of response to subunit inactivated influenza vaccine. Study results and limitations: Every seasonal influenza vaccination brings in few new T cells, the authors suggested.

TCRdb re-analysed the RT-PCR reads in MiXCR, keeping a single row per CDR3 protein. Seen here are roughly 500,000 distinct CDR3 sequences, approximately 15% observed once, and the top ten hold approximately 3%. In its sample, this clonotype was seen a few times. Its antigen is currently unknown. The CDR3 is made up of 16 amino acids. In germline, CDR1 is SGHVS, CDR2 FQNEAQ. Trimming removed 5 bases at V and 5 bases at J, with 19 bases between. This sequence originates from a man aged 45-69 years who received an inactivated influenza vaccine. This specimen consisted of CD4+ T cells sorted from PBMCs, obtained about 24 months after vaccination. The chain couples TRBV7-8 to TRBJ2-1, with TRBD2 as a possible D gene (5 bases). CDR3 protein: CASSPRVVASHNEQFF. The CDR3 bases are TGTGCCAGCAGCCCGCGGGTGGTAGCGAGCCACAATGAGCAGTTCTTC.